This T cell receptor (beta chain) was documented in a study of cytomegalovirus exposure and HLA in healthy donors. The study, taken as a whole, reports: Reports indicate that TCR beta sequences accurately predicted the HLA-A and HLA-B alleles of most subjects.

Researchers ran the PCR with 60 Vbeta and 13 Jbeta primers. Only in-frame clones appear in the TCRdb table, and some are missing; sequencing was by immunoSEQ multiplex PCR. The table has 130,000 or so clones, about 76% seen once. About this clone: Its antigen is not known.

This CDR3 is 17 amino acids long. CDR1 MDHEN and CDR2 SYDVKM come from the germline V gene. V was pared by 3 bases and J by 3 bases, with 15 bases between. The V call is TRBV28, the J call TRBJ2-6; a weak D match, TRBD1 (5 bases). This clonotype was obtained from a man in his forties in good health and CMV-seropositive. The sample taken for sequencing was PBMCs. The CDR3 is CASSFYKSGIGANVLTF. CDR3 coding DNA: TGTGCCAGCAGTTTCTATAAATCAGGGATTGGGGCCAACGTCCTGACTTTC. Drawing the rest from reference TRBV28 and TRBJ2-6, the complete variable domain is DVKVTQSSRYLVKRTGEKVFLECVQDMDHENMFWYRQDPGLGLRLIYFSYDVKMKEKGDIPEGYSVSREKKERFSLILESASTNQTSMYLCASSFYKSGIGANVLTFGAGSRLTVL.